This is a list of T cell receptor beta chains from one sample in a study of T cell repertoires in cytomegalovirus infection. TCRdb re-called the reads through MiXCR, storing one row per CDR3 protein. The sample contains 350,000 to 450,000 distinct CDR3 sequences, approximately 18% of which appear only once. Material for sequencing was PBMCs. The origin of the receptors is a human donor in good health (CMV status not recorded). Some clones in this sample may be carry-over from other donors' samples. CDR3s include the opening cysteine and the closing phenylalanine or tryptophan. The order of the fields is J gene, V gene, D gene, clone size, CDR3 protein, CDR3 DNA. The D gene is left open where the match is weak. Rows give clone size only sometimes, using once, few, many, or a class for an expanded clone.

TRBJ2-3,TRBV20-1,TRBD2,NA,CSAPRAGNSADTQYF,TGCAGTGCCCCTCGAGCGGGGAATAGCGCAGATACGCAGTATTTT
TRBJ2-1,TRBV10-3,NA,few,CAISESRRDGINEQFF,TGTGCCATCAGTGAGTCGCGCAGGGACGGTATCAATGAGCAGTTCTTC
TRBJ2-7,TRBV7-2,NA,few,CASSLTPRQPYEQYF,TGTGCCAGCAGCTTAACCCCCCGGCAGCCCTACGAGCAGTACTTC
TRBJ2-4,TRBV2,NA,once,CASRPGGSVYQNIQYF,TGTGCCAGCAGGCCAGGTGGGAGTGTGTACCAAAACATTCAGTACTTC
TRBJ1-3,TRBV19,NA,many,CASSGLVATPGNTIYF,TGTGCCAGTAGCGGCCTGGTGGCTACCCCTGGAAACACCATATATTTT
TRBJ2-7,TRBV7-2,NA,many,CASSLGGLGTYEQYF,TGTGCCAGCAGCTTAGGAGGGCTAGGCACCTACGAGCAGTACTTC
TRBJ2-7,TRBV20-1,TRBD1,many,CSARDPLGQGDEQYF,TGCAGTGCTAGAGATCCTTTGGGACAGGGTGACGAGCAGTACTTC
TRBJ1-1,TRBV6-5,TRBD1,NA,CASSREQGAGTEAFF,TGTGCCAGCAGTCGCGAACAGGGGGCCGGCACTGAAGCTTTCTTT
TRBJ2-5,TRBV9,NA,NA,CASSGGLQETQYF,TGTGCCAGCAGTGGGGGACTTCAAGAGACCCAGTACTTC
TRBJ1-2,TRBV20-1,NA,few,CSATGTIYGYTF,TGCAGTGCTACCGGGACAATCTATGGCTACACCTTC
TRBJ2-7,TRBV20-1,NA,NA,CSAGGRQAGEQYF,TGCAGTGCTGGGGGCCGACAGGCTGGGGAGCAGTACTTC
TRBJ2-6,TRBV6-2/TRBV6-3,NA,few,CASEFGAGANVLTF,TGTGCCAGCGAATTTGGGGCTGGGGCCAACGTCCTGACTTTC
TRBJ1-4,TRBV4-3,TRBD1,NA,CASSAGNRGKKLFF,TGCGCCAGCAGCGCCGGGAACAGGGGTAAAAAACTGTTTTTT
TRBJ2-1,TRBV20-1,NA,NA,CSARDEGRNYLNEQFF,TGCAGTGCTAGAGATGAGGGCAGGAACTACCTCAATGAGCAGTTCTTC
TRBJ2-3,TRBV5-5,NA,NA,CASSSPGTDTQYF,TGTGCCAGCAGCTCACCAGGGACCGATACGCAGTATTTT
TRBJ1-1,TRBV6-5,NA,few,CASSGGGAGNTEAFF,TGTGCCAGCAGTGGGGGAGGGGCTGGGAACACTGAAGCTTTCTTT
TRBJ1-1,TRBV19,NA,many,CASSIDPEGYNTEAFF,TGTGCCAGTAGTATAGATCCGGAGGGGTATAACACTGAAGCTTTCTTT
TRBJ2-5,TRBV6-1,NA,many,CASSARARETQYF,TGTGCCAGCAGTGCTCGGGCCAGAGAGACCCAGTACTTC
TRBJ2-3,TRBV11-1,NA,many,CASSSGFGEADTQYF,TGTGCCAGCAGCTCCGGGTTTGGGGAGGCAGATACGCAGTATTTT
TRBJ2-1,TRBV7-2,NA,NA,CASSPYRQQAEQFF,TGTGCCAGCAGCCCCTACCGACAGCAGGCTGAGCAGTTCTTC
TRBJ2-1,TRBV12-3/TRBV12-4,NA,many,CASSQTLYGEQFF,TGTGCCAGCAGTCAGACTCTTTACGGAGAGCAGTTCTTC
TRBJ1-2,TRBV7-9,NA,few,CASTRVAYGYTF,TGTGCCAGCACTAGGGTTGCCTATGGCTACACCTTC
TRBJ2-7,TRBV20-1,NA,few,CSATDSRYEQYF,TGCAGTGCTACGGACTCGCGCTACGAGCAGTACTTC
TRBJ2-5,TRBV7-2,NA,many,CASSFSPSGETQYF,TGTGCCAGCAGCTTCTCACCCAGCGGAGAGACCCAGTACTTC
TRBJ1-1,TRBV19,NA,many,CASSIGFGQDYTEAFF,TGTGCCAGTAGTATAGGGTTCGGGCAAGACTACACTGAAGCTTTCTTT
TRBJ1-4,TRBV12-3/TRBV12-4,NA,many,CASNRNRDPEKLFF,TGTGCCAGCAACAGGAACCGGGACCCAGAAAAACTGTTTTTT
TRBJ1-5,TRBV18,TRBD1,NA,CASSPGTVNQPQHF,TGTGCCAGCTCACCTGGGACAGTCAATCAGCCCCAGCATTTT
TRBJ2-1,TRBV2,TRBD2,few,CASSNEGLVLHEQFF,TGTGCCAGCAGTAATGAGGGACTAGTATTGCATGAGCAGTTCTTC
TRBJ2-7,TRBV20-1,NA,few,CSARTPTRGSWEEYF,TGCAGTGCTAGGACGCCTACCCGGGGCTCTTGGGAGGAGTACTTC